This T cell receptor beta chain derives from a study of Graves' ophthalmopathy and Graves' hyperthyroidism. Amplified material comprised TCR beta CDR3 regions derived from RNA transcripts. An opening RT-PCR round employed HTBI primers and preceded a second-round multiplex PCR. TCRdb reprocessed the multiplex PCR reads via MiXCR and lists one record per CDR3 protein. The data show over a million distinct CDR3 sequences, roughly two fifths seen once. The authors enrolled newly diagnosed hyperthyroidism patients aged 18 to 65 with under 2 months' duration. V was cut by 5 bases and J by 2 bases, with 22 bases left in between. CDR3 length equals 16 residues. Germline CDR1 reads DFQATT; CDR2 reads SNEGSKA (reference sequence). In regard to this clonotype: A much larger clone is a single base away; this may be a read error.

The chain couples TRBV20-1 to TRBJ2-7, with D uncertain. Sequenced sample: peripheral blood or thyroid tissue (not recorded which). The sequence came from an adult man with Graves' hyperthyroidism. CDR3 in amino acids: CSAALPDRPGAYEQYF. In nucleotides, the CDR3 is TGCAGTGCTGCACTACCGGACCGTCCGGGCGCCTACGAGCAGTACTTC.